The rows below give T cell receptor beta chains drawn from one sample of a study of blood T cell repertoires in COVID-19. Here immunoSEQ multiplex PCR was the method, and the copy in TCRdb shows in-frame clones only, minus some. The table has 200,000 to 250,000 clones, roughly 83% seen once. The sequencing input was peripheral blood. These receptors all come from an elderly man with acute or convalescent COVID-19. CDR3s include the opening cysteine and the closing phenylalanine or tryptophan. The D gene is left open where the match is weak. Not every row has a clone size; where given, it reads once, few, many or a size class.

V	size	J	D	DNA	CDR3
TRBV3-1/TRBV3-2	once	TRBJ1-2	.	TGTGCCAGCAGCCGTTCGGGGGACTATGGCTACACCTTC	CASSRSGDYGYTF
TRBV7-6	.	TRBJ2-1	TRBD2	TGTGCCAGCAGCGGTCTAGCGGCCCTAAACATCTACAATGAGCAGTTCTTC	CASSGLAALNIYNEQFF
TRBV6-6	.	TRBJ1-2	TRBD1	TGTGCCAGCAGTCCGACAGGGTCTAACTATGGCTACACCTTC	CASSPTGSNYGYTF
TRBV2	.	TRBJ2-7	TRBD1	TGTGCCAGCAACTGGGACAGCCTAAACGAGCAGTACTTC	CASNWDSLNEQYF
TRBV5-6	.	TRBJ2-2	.	TGTGCCAGCAGCTTGGAGCAGGGTGGCACCGGGGAGCTGTTTTTT	CASSLEQGGTGELFF
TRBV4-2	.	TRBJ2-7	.	TGTGCCAGCAGCCAAGAATCAGGGGATTACGAGCAGTACTTC	CASSQESGDYEQYF
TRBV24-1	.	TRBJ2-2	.	TGTGCCACCAGTGATGGAGGGCCTGGAATCGGGGAGCTGTTTTTT	CATSDGGPGIGELFF
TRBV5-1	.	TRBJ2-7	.	TGCGCCAGCAGCTCCAATGGGCTGGACGAGCAGTACTTC	CASSSNGLDEQYF
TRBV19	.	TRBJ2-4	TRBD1	TGTGCCAGTAGTCTCCGGGACAGCCTAGCCAAAAACATTCAGTACTTC	CASSLRDSLAKNIQYF
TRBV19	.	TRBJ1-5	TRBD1	TGTGCCAGTAGTGACAGGGGCAGACAGCCCCAGCATTTT	CASSDRGRQPQHF
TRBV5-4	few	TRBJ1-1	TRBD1	TGTGCCAGCACCCTAACAGGGGTGAACACTGAAGCTTTCTTT	CASTLTGVNTEAFF
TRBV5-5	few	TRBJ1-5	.	TGTGCCAGCAGCTTAGGGAGAAACTATAGCAATCAGCCCCAGCATTTT	CASSLGRNYSNQPQHF
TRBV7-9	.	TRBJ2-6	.	TGTGCCAGCATCCGGGATTCTGGGGCCAACGTCCTGACTTTC	CASIRDSGANVLTF
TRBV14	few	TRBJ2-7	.	TGTGCCAGCAGCCAAGTCGATATCGGGGAGCAGTACTTC	CASSQVDIGEQYF
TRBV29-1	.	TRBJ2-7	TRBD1	TGCAGCGTGGGAGGGAACAGGGGGCTCGAGCAGTACTTC	CSVGGNRGLEQYF
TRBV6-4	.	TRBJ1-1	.	TGTGCCAGCAGATCGGGAGCGGCGAACACTGAAGCTTTCTTT	CASRSGAANTEAFF
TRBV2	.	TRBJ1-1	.	TGTGCCAGCAGTGAAATCGGGTCCACGCACACTGAAGCTTTCTTT	CASSEIGSTHTEAFF
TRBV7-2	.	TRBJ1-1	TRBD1	TGTGCCAGCAGCCTAGACAGGGTCAACACTGAAGCTTTCTTT	CASSLDRVNTEAFF
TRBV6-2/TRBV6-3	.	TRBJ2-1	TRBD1	TGTGCCAGCAGTTACTCCCTGGACAGGGTCGTTGCCAATGAGCAGTTCTTC	CASSYSLDRVVANEQFF
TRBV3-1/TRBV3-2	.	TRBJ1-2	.	TGTGCCAGCAGCCAAGAAGCGTATGGCGGGGGCTACACCTTC	CASSQEAYGGGYTF
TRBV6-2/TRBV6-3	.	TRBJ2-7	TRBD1	TGTGCCAGCAGCACCAGACAGGGTATCTACGAGCAGTACTTC	CASSTRQGIYEQYF
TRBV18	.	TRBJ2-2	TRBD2	TGTGCCAGCTCACCACCGAGCGGGGGCACCGGGGAGCTGTTTTTT	CASSPPSGGTGELFF
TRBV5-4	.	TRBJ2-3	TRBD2	TGTGCCAGCAGCGGGGGGGGTAGGGACCTTAGCACAGATACGCAGTATTTT	CASSGGGRDLSTDTQYF
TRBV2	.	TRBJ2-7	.	TGTGCCAGCAGTGCCACGGGCGGGGGCGGATACGAGCAGTACTTC	CASSATGGGGYEQYF
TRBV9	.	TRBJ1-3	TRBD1	TGTGCCAGCAGCACCCGACAGGGGCCTGGAAACACCATATATTTT	CASSTRQGPGNTIYF
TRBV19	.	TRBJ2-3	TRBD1	TGTGCCAGTAGAAACAGGGGGCTCACTAGCACAGATACGCAGTATTTT	CASRNRGLTSTDTQYF
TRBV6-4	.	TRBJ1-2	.	TGTGCCAGCAGTCACAGGGACGGCTATGGCTACACCTTC	CASSHRDGYGYTF
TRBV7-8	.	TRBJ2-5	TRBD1	TGTGCCAGCAGCCCCCCCCGACAGGGTCAAGAGACCCAGTACTTC	CASSPPRQGQETQYF
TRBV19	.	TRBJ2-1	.	TGTGCCAGTAGTATAGCTGGGGGGTACGGTAGGGGCAACAATGAGCAGTTCTTC	CASSIAGGYGRGNNEQFF
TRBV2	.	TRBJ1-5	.	TGTGCCAGCACCCTCGGGGGACCGCCCCAGCATTTT	CASTLGGPPQHF
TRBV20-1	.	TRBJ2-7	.	TGCAGTGCTAGTCTCCAGTACACCTACGAGCAGTACTTC	CSASLQYTYEQYF
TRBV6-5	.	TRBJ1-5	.	TGTGCCAGCAGGGCGGAGGTCAATCAGCCCCAGCATTTT	CASRAEVNQPQHF
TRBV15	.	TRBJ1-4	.	TGTGCCACCAGCACAGGGCGAACTAATGAAAAACTGTTTTTT	CATSTGRTNEKLFF
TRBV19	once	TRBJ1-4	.	TGTGCCAGTAGTTATAAACAGGGAGTTAATGAAAAACTGTTTTTT	CASSYKQGVNEKLFF
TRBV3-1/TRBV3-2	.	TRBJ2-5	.	TGTGCCAGCAGCCGGTACGGAGAGACCCAGTACTTC	CASSRYGETQYF
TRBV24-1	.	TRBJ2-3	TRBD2	TGTGCCACCAGTGACCCCTCGGGGGAGGGCCGAGATACGCAGTATTTT	CATSDPSGEGRDTQYF
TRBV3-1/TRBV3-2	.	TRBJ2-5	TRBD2	TGTGCCAGCAGCCTGCGGGGGGGTTACCAAGAGACCCAGTACTTC	CASSLRGGYQETQYF
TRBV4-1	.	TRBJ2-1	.	TGCGCCAGCAGCCAAACCGAAGTGAGGGGGGGGAATGAGCAGTTCTTC	CASSQTEVRGGNEQFF
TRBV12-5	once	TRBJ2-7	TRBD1	TGTGCTAGTGGTTTGCCCGGGACAGGGGGCATCGGGTCGGGGTCCTACGAGCAGTACTTC	CASGLPGTGGIGSGSYEQYF
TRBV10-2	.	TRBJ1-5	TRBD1	TGCGCCAGCAGCTTGGACAGGGGCAATCAGCCCCAGCATTTT	CASSLDRGNQPQHF
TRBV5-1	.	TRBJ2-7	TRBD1	TGCGCCAGCAGCGGGGGACAGGGGGCGAGGGAGCAGTACTTC	CASSGGQGAREQYF
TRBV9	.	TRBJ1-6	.	TGTGCCAGCAGCGTAGGTGGGGGCCACGATAATTCACCCCTCCACTTT	CASSVGGGHDNSPLHF
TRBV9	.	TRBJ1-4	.	TGTGCCAGCGGCCAAGGAGGAACTAATGAAAAACTGTTTTTT	CASGQGGTNEKLFF
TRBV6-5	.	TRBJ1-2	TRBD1	TGTGCCAGCAGTTACTCCGACAGGGGAGGAGGCTACACCTTC	CASSYSDRGGGYTF
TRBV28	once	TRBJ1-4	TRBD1	TGTGCCAGCAGTTTATCCCGGGACAGGGTTGGGGATGAAAAACTGTTTTTT	CASSLSRDRVGDEKLFF
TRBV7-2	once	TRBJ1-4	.	TGTGCCAGCAGCTTAATGGCAGGGTCGTTCGGAAAACTGTTTTTT	CASSLMAGSFGKLFF
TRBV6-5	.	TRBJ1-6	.	TGTGCCACCCAACGGCAGGGCTCTTCACCCCTCCACTTT	CATQRQGSSPLHF
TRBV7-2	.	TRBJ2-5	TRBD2	TGTGCCAGTAGCTTACCAACTGCGGGGGGGGAGACCCAGTACTTC	CASSLPTAGGETQYF
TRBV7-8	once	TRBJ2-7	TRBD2	TGTGCCAGCACGACTAGCGGGGCCCCTGGCGGGCAGTACTTC	CASTTSGAPGGQYF
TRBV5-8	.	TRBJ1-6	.	TGTGCCAGCAGCAACCCAGGGAATTCACCCCTCCACTTT	CASSNPGNSPLHF
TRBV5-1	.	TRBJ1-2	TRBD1	TGCGCCAGCAGCCCCCAGGGGGTTCATGGCTACACCTTC	CASSPQGVHGYTF
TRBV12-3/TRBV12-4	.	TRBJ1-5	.	TGTGCCAGCAGTCTTCAGGGGTATCAGCCCCAGCATTTT	CASSLQGYQPQHF
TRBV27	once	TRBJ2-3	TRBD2	TGTGCCAGCAGCACACTAGCGGGGGGGCGAAATACGCAGTATTTT	CASSTLAGGRNTQYF
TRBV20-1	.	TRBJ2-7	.	TGCAGTGCTAGTGGACCCTACGGGGAGCAGTACTTC	CSASGPYGEQYF
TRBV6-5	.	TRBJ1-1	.	TGTGCCAGCAGCACCCCCCGGGACACTGAAGCTTTCTTT	CASSTPRDTEAFF
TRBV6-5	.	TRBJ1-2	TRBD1	TGTGCCAGCAGTAGGGACAGGGGGTTGTACTATGGCTACACCTTC	CASSRDRGLYYGYTF
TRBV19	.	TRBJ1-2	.	TGTGCCAGTAAGAACAGCTACTCAGCTAACTATGGCTACACCTTC	CASKNSYSANYGYTF
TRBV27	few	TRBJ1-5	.	TGTGCCAGCAGTTTAAACGGTAATCAGCCCCAGCATTTT	CASSLNGNQPQHF
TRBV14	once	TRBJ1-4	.	TGTGCCAGCAGCAGACTTACCGGGGGAGAGAGTGAAAAACTGTTTTTT	CASSRLTGGESEKLFF